This T cell receptor (beta chain) was documented in a study of cytomegalovirus exposure and HLA in healthy donors. The CDR3 is 14 residues long. V shed 2 bases, J shed 10 bases, and the junction held 5 bases outside the gene matches. Germline V gene data show CDR1 as SGHVS and CDR2 as FNYEAQ. Amplification used 60 Vbeta primers and 13 Jbeta primers. Profiled with immunoSEQ multiplex PCR; TCRdb holds only in-frame clones, not every one. The sample shows some 200,000 clones, 79% of them seen only once. Of note for this clone: Its antigen is unidentified.

The study's findings and limits: There were some V segments, including TRBV6-2 and TRBV6-3, excluded as indistinguishable. A prior analysis recorded that most TCR beta V segments were productive about 90% or about 30% of the time. With high specificity and sensitivity, the classifier reportedly diagnosed cytomegalovirus status.

The sample taken for sequencing was PBMCs. This clonotype was sampled from a male donor in good health and CMV-seropositive. The J gene is TRBJ1-2, the V gene TRBV7-6, with 12 bases aligning to TRBD1. CDR3: CASSLTGTGGSYTF. DNA for the CDR3: TGTGCCAGCAGCTTAACCGGGACAGGGGGCTCCTACACCTTC.